This T cell receptor (beta chain) was captured by sequencing in a study of immune evolution from preneoplasia to lung adenocarcinoma. Germline assignment: CDR1 MNHNS and CDR2 SASEGT. The length of the CDR3 is 15 residues. The protocol was immunoSEQ multiplex PCR, while the TCRdb copy is restricted to in-frame clones and leaves out a portion. This table holds thousands of clones, almost 85% found once. For this clone: Germline is not matched at one junction end, which may reflect a read error.

The sequence was obtained from a person aged 45 to 59 with lung adenocarcinoma. Sequences were obtained from FFPE invasive lung adenocarcinoma tissue. This chain links TRBV6-1 with TRBJ2-2, with 8 bases that match TRBD1. The CDR3 DNA reads TGTGCCGGCAGTTGGGACAGGACGAACACCGGGGAGCTGTTTTTT. Its protein product is CAGSWDRTNTGELFF.